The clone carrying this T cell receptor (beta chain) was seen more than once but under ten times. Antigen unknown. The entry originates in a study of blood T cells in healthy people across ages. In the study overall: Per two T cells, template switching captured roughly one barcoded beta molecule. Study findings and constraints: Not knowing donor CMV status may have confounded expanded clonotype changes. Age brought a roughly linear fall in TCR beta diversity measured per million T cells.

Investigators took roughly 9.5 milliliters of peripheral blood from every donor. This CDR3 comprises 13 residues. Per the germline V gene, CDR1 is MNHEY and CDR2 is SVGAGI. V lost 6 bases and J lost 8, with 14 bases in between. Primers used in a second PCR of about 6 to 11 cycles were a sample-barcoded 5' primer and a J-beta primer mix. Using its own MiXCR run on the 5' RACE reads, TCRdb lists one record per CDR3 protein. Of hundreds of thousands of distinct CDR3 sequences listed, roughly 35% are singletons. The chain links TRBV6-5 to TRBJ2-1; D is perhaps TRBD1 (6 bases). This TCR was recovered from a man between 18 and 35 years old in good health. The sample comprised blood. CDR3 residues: CASSRTGPHEQFF. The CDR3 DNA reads TGTGCCAGCAGCCGTACAGGGCCCCATGAGCAGTTCTTC.